The clone carrying this T cell receptor (beta chain) occurred many times. The target antigen is unknown. This sample was taken from a study of T cells after yellow fever vaccination. Study-wide context: Researchers used SMART-Seq v4 Ultra Low Input to prepare fractions that had low cell numbers.

Study results and limitations: From the bulk population, abundant clonotypes could contaminate and appear within FACS-sorted repertoires. It was a weaker secondary response, yet one that peaked faster, at day 5 versus 15. Among primary-vaccination clones, most reappeared after the booster, at roughly 96% for CD4 and about 90% for CD8.

One entry per CDR3 protein, called by TCRdb with MiXCR from the 5' RACE reads. This table holds roughly 150,000 distinct CDR3 sequences, 6.5% to 8.5% found once. The CDR3 loop spans 15 amino acids. The trim removed 4 bases at V and 7 bases at J, leaving 9 bases unmatched. CDR1 is LGHNA, CDR2 YSLEER, per germline. This specimen was CD4+ T cells sorted from PBMCs, taken 5 days after the yellow fever booster vaccination. The rearrangement uses TRBV4-3 and TRBJ2-2; 7 positions agree with TRBD2. This TCR was sampled from a man in his thirties or forties who received the YFV17D yellow fever vaccine. The CDR3 nucleotides read TGCGCCAGCAGCCGATGGGACTATGACAGCGGGGAGCTGTTTTTT. It is translated as CASSRWDYDSGELFF.